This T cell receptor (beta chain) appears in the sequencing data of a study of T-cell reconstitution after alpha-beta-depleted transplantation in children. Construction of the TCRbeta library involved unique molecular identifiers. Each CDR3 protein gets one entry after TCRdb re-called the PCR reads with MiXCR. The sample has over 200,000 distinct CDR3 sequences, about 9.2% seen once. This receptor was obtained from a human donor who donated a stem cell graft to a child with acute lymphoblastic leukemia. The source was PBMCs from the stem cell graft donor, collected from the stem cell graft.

CDR3 residues: CASSSLGLPNTGELFF. As DNA, the CDR3 is TGTGCCAGCAGCTCACTAGGTCTTCCGAACACCGGGGAGCTGTTTTTT. This chain connects TRBV12-3 or TRBV12-4 to TRBJ2-2; TRBD2 might be the D (5 bases). The CDR3 loop spans 16 amino acids. The V end was cut by 6 bases, the J end by 0 bases, with 14 bases between.